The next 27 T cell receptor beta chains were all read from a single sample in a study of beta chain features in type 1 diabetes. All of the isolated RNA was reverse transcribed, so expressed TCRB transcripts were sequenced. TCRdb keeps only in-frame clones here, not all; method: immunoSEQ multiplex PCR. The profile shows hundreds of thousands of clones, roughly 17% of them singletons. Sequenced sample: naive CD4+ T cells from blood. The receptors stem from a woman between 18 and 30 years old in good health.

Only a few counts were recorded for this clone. The DNA for the CDR3 is TGTGCCATCAGTGAGGGGTCTCCTGCCTTCTACGAGCAGTACTTC. This codes for CAISEGSPAFYEQYF. This sequence joins TRBV10-3 and TRBJ2-7; the D is unclear. The V end was cut by 2 bases, the J end by 3 bases, with 14 bases between. The germline V gene encodes CDR1 ENHRY and CDR2 SYGVKD. The CDR3 totals 15 residues.

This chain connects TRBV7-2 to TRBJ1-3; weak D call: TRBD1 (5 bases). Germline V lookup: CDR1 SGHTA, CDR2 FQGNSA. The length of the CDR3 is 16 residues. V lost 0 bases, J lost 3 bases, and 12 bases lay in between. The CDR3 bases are TGTGCCAGCAGCTTAGCAGGGGTTAGATATGGAAACACCATATATTTT. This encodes CASSLAGVRYGNTIYF.

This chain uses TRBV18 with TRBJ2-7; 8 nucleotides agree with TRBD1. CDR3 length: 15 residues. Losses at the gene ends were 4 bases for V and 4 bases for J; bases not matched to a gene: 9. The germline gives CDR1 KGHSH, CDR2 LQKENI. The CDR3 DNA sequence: TGTGCCAGCTCACAGCGAGACAGGGGCCCTTACGAGCAGTACTTC. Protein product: CASSQRDRGPYEQYF.

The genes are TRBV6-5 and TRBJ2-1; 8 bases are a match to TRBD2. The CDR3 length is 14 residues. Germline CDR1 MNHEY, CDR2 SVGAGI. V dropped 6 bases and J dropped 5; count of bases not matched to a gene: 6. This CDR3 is CASSHGRAHNEQFF. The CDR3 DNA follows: TGTGCCAGCAGCCACGGGAGGGCCCACAATGAGCAGTTCTTC.

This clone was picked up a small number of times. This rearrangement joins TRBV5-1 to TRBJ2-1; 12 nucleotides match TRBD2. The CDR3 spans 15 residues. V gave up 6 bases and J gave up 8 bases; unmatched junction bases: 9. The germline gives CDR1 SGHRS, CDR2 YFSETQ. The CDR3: CASTLKGLAGHEQFF. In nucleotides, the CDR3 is TGCGCCAGCACCTTAAAGGGACTAGCGGGCCATGAGCAGTTCTTC.

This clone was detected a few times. The CDR3 loop reads CASSEELGPNEQFF. The CDR3 DNA reads as TGTGCCAGCAGTGAGGAACTGGGGCCCAATGAGCAGTTCTTC. The chain has TRBV2 and TRBJ2-1; D perhaps matches TRBD1 (5 bases). From germline, CDR1 is SNHLY and CDR2 FYNNEI. The V end was cut by 3 bases, the J end by 6 bases, with 12 bases between. The CDR3 runs 14 residues.

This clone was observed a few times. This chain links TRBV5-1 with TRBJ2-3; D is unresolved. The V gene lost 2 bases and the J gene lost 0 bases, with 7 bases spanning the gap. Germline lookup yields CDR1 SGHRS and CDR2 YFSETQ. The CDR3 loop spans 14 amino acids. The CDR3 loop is CASSFRQSTDTQYF. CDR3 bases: TGCGCCAGCAGCTTTCGGCAGAGCACAGATACGCAGTATTTT. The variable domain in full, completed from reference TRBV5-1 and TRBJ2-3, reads KAGVTQTPRYLIKTRGQQVTLSCSPISGHRSVSWYQQTPGQGLQFLFEYFSETQRNKGNFPGRFSGRQFSNSRSEMNVSTLELGDSALYLCASSFRQSTDTQYFGPGTRLTVL.

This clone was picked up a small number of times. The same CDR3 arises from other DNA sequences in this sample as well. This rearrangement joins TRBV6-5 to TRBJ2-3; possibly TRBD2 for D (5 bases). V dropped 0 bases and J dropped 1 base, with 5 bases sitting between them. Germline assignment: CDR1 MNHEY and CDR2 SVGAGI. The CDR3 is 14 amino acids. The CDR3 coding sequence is TGTGCCAGCAGTTACTCGAGGGGCACAGATACGCAGTATTTT. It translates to CASSYSRGTDTQYF.

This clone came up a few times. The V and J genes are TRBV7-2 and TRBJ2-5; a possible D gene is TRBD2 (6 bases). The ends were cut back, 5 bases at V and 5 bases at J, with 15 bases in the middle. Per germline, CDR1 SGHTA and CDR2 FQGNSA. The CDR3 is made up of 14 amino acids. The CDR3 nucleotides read TGTGCCAGCAGCCTGGGACTGGGCCTCGAGACCCAGTACTTC. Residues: CASSLGLGLETQYF.

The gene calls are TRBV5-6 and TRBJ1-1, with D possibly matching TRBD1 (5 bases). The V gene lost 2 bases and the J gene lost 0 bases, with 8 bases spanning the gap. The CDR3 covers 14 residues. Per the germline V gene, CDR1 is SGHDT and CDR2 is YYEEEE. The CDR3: CASSFGGMNTEAFF. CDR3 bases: TGTGCCAGCAGCTTCGGGGGAATGAACACTGAAGCTTTCTTT.

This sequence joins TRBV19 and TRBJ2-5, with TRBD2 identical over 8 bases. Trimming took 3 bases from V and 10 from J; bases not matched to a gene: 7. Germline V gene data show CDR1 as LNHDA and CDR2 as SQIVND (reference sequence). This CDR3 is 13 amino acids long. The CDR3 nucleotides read TGTGCCAGTAGTATTCCGGGACTAGAAGACCAGTACTTC. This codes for CASSIPGLEDQYF.

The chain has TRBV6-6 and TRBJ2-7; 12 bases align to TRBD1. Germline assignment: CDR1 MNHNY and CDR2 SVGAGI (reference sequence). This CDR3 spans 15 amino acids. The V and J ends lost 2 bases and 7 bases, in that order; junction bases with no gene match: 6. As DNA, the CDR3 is TGTGCCAGCAGTTACACCGGGACAGGGGGCCTAGAGCAGTACTTC. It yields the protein CASSYTGTGGLEQYF.

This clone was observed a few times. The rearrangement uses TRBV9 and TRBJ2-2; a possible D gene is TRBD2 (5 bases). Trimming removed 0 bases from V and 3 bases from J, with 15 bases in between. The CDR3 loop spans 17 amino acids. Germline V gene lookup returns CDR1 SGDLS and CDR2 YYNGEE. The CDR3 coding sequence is TGTGCCAGCAGCGTAGCGGGATCGTGGTCGGACACCGGGGAGCTGTTTTTT. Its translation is CASSVAGSWSDTGELFF.

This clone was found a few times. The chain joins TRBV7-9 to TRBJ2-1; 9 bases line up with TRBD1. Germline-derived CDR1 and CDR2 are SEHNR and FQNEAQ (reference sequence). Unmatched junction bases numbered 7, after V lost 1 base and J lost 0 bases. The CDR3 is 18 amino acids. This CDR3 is CASSLGLRQGGSYNEQFF. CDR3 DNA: TGTGCCAGCAGCTTAGGACTTAGACAGGGGGGCTCCTACAATGAGCAGTTCTTC.

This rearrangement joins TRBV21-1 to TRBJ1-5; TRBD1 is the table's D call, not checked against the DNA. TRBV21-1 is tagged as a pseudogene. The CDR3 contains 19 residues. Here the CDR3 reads CASSLIMRDRECSNQPQHF. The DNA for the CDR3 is TGTGCCAGCAGCCTAATCATGAGGGACAGGGAATGTAGCAATCAGCCCCAGCATTTT.

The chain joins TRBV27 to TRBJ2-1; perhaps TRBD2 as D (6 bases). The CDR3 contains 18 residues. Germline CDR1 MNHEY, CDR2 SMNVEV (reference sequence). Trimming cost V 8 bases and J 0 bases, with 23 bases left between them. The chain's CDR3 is CASALVAAALSSYNEQFF. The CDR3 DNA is TGTGCCAGCGCCCTTGTAGCGGCGGCCCTAAGCTCCTACAATGAGCAGTTCTTC.

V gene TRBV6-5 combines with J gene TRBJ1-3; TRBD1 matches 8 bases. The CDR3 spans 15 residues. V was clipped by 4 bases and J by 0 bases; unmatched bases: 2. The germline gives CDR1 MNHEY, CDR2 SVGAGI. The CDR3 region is CASSWTGTSGNTIYF. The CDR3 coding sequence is TGTGCCAGCAGTTGGACAGGGACCTCTGGAAACACCATATATTTT.

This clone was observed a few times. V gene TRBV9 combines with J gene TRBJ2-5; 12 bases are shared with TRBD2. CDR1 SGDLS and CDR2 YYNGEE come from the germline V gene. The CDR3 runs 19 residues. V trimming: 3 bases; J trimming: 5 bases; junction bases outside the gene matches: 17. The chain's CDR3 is CASSDPTSGSKRARETQYF. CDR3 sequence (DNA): TGTGCCAGCAGCGACCCGACTAGCGGGAGTAAGAGGGCGCGGGAGACCCAGTACTTC.

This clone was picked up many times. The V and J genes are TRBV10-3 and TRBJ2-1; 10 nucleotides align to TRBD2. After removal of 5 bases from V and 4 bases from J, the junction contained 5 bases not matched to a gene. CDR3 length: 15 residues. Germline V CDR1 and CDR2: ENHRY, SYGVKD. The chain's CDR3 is CAISLAGVAYNEQFF. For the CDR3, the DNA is TGTGCCATCAGTCTAGCGGGAGTCGCATACAATGAGCAGTTCTTC.

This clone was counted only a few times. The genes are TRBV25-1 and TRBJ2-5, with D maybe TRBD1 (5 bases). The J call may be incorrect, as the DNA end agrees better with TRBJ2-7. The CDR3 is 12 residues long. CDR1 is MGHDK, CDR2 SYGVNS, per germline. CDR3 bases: TGTGCCAGCAGTCCAGGGATCTACGAGCAGTACTTC. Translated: CASSPGIYEQYF.

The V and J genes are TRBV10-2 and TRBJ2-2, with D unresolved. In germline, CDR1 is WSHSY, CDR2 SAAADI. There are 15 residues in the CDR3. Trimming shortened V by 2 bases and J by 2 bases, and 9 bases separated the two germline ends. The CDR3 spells CASSEIRYNTGELFF. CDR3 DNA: TGCGCCAGCAGTGAGATCCGCTACAACACCGGGGAGCTGTTTTTT.

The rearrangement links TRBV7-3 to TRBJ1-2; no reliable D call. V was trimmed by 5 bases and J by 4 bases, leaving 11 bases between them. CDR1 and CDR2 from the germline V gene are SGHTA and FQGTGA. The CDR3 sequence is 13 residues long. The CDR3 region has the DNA TGTGCCAGCAGCCCCGACGGTGTCTATGGCTACACCTTC. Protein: CASSPDGVYGYTF.

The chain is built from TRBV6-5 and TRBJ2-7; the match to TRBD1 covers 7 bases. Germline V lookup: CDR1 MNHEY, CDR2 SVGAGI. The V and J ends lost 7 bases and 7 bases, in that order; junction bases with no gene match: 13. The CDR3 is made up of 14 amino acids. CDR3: CASNRGTVVSEQYF. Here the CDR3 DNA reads TGTGCCAGCAACAGGGGAACCGTGGTTTCGGAGCAGTACTTC.

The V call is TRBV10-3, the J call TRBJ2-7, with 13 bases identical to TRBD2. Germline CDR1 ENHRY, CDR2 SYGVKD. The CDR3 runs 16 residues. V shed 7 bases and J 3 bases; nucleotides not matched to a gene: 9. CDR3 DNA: TGTGCCATCACTAAAAGTGGGACTAGCGGGATCTACGAGCAGTACTTC. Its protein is CAITKSGTSGIYEQYF.

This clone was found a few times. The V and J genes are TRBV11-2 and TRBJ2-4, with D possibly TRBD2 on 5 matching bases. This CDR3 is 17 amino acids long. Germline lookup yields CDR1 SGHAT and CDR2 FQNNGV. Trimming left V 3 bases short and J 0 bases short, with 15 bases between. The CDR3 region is CASSFSASTLAKNIQYF. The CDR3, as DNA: TGTGCCAGCAGCTTTAGTGCTAGCACACTAGCCAAAAACATTCAGTACTTC.

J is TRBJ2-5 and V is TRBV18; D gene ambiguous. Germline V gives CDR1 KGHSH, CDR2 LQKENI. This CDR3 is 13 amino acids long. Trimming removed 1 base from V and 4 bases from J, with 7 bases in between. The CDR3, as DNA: TGTGCCAGCTCACCACAGCCCCGAGAGACCCAGTACTTC. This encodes CASSPQPRETQYF.

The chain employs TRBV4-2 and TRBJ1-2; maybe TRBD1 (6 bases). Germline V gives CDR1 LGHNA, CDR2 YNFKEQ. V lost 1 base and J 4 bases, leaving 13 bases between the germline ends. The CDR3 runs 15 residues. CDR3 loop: CASSQGQEGSYGYTF. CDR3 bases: TGTGCCAGCAGCCAAGGACAGGAGGGCAGCTATGGCTACACCTTC.